This T cell receptor beta chain was sequenced in a study of monozygotic twins with inflammatory bowel disease (dated 2019 in TCRdb). For the study in its entirety: The full study comprised 30 or so monozygotic twin pairs: nine German pairs (four IBD-concordant, five IBD-discordant) and 19 IBD-discordant Danish pairs. Each individual had, on average, about 151 000 unique TCRalpha sequences and 181 000 unique TCRbeta sequences available for analysis. The search for disease-associated traits relied mainly on comparing, within discordant pairs, IBD patients with their genetically identical healthy co-twins.

From each donor, an approximately 2.4 ml peripheral blood sample was collected into PAXgene tubes and kept at -80 degrees C. Without any T cell sorting, total RNA was extracted from whole blood using the PAXgene blood miRNA kit on an automated QIAcube. Peripheral blood from monozygotic twin pairs concordant or discordant for inflammatory bowel disease was subjected to deep TCRalpha and TCRbeta repertoire profiling with unique molecular barcoding. Smoking habits were recorded for all twin pairs, and each individual was classified as a current, former or never smoker. Findings and caveats that apply to the study as a whole: IBD patients shared fewer clonotypes with other individuals than healthy twins did, most markedly in patients showing signs of disease activity. No single strong signal or clonotype linked to IBD turned up in the results, so the idea that one exists was not supported. Concordant and discordant twins showed no difference in repertoire similarity, possibly because of limited statistical power. Differing immunosuppressive treatments among patients may have added background noise and inter-individual variability to the repertoires. The analysis was unable to tell apart different T cell subtypes. A decrease in TCRbeta repertoire diversity, as measured by inverse Simpson index, was observed in IBD patients compared with their healthy co-twins.

From the cysteine up to the phenylalanine, the CDR3 has a length of 13 residues. No DNA sequence is on record. Libraries were made using 5' RACE. Preparation of each TCR library used roughly 3.5 ug of total RNA. For each sample, cDNA synthesis with SMARTScribe reverse transcriptase was split into eight separate reactions. During cDNA synthesis, template switching introduced unique molecular identifiers that contained a 6-nucleotide sample barcode. Amplification of TCRalpha and TCRbeta cDNA involved two nested PCRs of approximately 16 and 9 cycles, and each PCR was followed by bead purification. Before amplification, the cDNA was treated with uracil DNA-glycosylase and purified using the QIAquick PCR purification kit. The second PCR was the step at which Illumina TruSeq-compatible adapters and sample-specific barcodes were added. TapeStation and Qubit were used to check library quality and concentration, and 4 to 6 ng of each library went into the pool. The pooled libraries were sequenced with 2 x 100 bp reads and custom sequencing primers on an Illumina HiSeq2500 single-index Rapid Run. The study's processing was this. PCR and sequencing errors were corrected by UMI-based consensus assembly using MiGEC version 1.2.6. V(D)J alignment, clonotype assembly and CDR3 extraction were performed with MiXCR version 2.1.1. To normalise gene usage, clonotype sharing and MAIT/NKT TCR abundance, the analysis used the top 1000, 10 000 and 20 000 clonotypes per sample. After downsampling to 27 000 UMIs, diversity was calculated as the inverse Simpson index using the vegan R package. Paired Mann-Whitney U tests on discordant twin pairs were used, with Benjamini-Hochberg multiple-testing correction. Following TCRdb reprocessing, every CDR3 protein sequence forms one entry, and DNA is not provided. The V and J calls here are based on TCRdb, not the publication. This specimen's table enumerates around 100,000 distinct CDR3 sequences. Together, the top ten hold roughly 1.8% of the sample.

A remark on this clonotype: The antigen this receptor binds is unknown.

The TCR comes from a human donor with ulcerative colitis or Crohn's disease, or a healthy co-twin of an affected twin (not recorded which). The rearranged chain carries TRBV12-3 or TRBV12-4 and TRBJ2-7; as DNA is missing, the TRBD2 call by TCRdb cannot be tested. The sample taken for sequencing was blood. This receptor carries the CDR3 CASSLAGGFEQYF.